A selection of T cell receptor beta chains follows, all from one sample in a study of blood T cell repertoires in COVID-19. The method was immunoSEQ multiplex PCR; TCRdb's version includes in-frame clones alone and lacks a portion of them. The profile covers approximately 200,000 clones, with about 85% appearing a single time and 15% to 20% taken by the ten largest. Sequencing used PBMCs or T cells enriched from blood (not recorded which). The receptors were gathered from a man aged 40-55 years who had recovered from COVID-19. Each CDR3 is given with its conserved first and last residue. D genes are given only for firm matches. Rows may omit the clone size; those that give it use once, few, many or a size class.

TRBV9	NA	15	TRBJ1-5	NA	TGTGCCAGCAGCGTGGAGGGATCGAGCAATCAGCCCCAGCATTTT	CASSVEGSSNQPQHF
TRBV5-1	TRBD2	17	TRBJ2-2	NA	TGCGCCAGCAGCGGGAACCTAGCGGGAGGACTTGGCGGGGAGCTGTTTTTT	CASSGNLAGGLGGELFF
TRBV25-1	NA	13	TRBJ1-2	NA	TGTGCCAGCAGTGAGAGGATGGCGGATGGCTACACCTTC	CASSERMADGYTF
TRBV27	NA	16	TRBJ2-7	NA	TGTGCCAGCAGTTTATCTGGGGCAGGGGTGTCCTACGAGCAGTACTTC	CASSLSGAGVSYEQYF
TRBV9	NA	15	TRBJ2-5	NA	TGTGCCAGCAGCCCAGGGACACTCAAAGGGGAGACCCAGTACTTC	CASSPGTLKGETQYF
TRBV7-8	TRBD2	17	TRBJ2-1	NA	TGTGCCAGCAGCTTAGAAGGGGGACTAGCGGGGTACAATGAGCAGTTCTTC	CASSLEGGLAGYNEQFF
TRBV30	NA	12	TRBJ1-2	NA	TGTGCCTGGACTGACGGAGACTATGGCTACACCTTC	CAWTDGDYGYTF
TRBV7-2	TRBD1	15	TRBJ2-2	NA	TGTGCCAGCAGCTTCTTGACAGGGGGAACCGGGGAGCTGTTTTTT	CASSFLTGGTGELFF
TRBV4-1	TRBD1	16	TRBJ1-1	NA	TGCGCCAGCAGCCAACCGATGACAGGGGGTATGGCTGAAGCTTTCTTT	CASSQPMTGGMAEAFF
TRBV28	NA	17	TRBJ1-3	NA	TGTGCCAGCAGACCACCTACAGGGATGGACGCTGGAAACACCATATATTTT	CASRPPTGMDAGNTIYF
TRBV7-9	TRBD1	18	TRBJ2-6	NA	TGTGCCAGCAGCTTAGCCAGGGGGCTCCTTCCTGGGGCCAACGTCCTGACTTTC	CASSLARGLLPGANVLTF
TRBV27	TRBD2	15	TRBJ2-1	few	TGTGCCACCACAGCGGGCGGGAGAGATTACAATGAGCAGTTCTTC	CATTAGGRDYNEQFF
TRBV5-4	NA	16	TRBJ2-2	few	TGTGCCAGCAGCTTGGGACATACCAGCAACACCGGGGAGCTGTTTTTT	CASSLGHTSNTGELFF
TRBV11-2	NA	14	TRBJ2-7	NA	TGTGCCAGCAGCTTAGGGGACATCTCCTACGAGCAGTACTTC	CASSLGDISYEQYF